These 13 T cell receptor beta chains came from one sample sequenced in a study of blood T cell repertoires in COVID-19. Generated by immunoSEQ multiplex PCR, the TCRdb table keeps only in-frame clones and is missing some. Among about 480,000 clones, around nine tenths were seen once, and the ten largest hold 6.5% to 8.5%. Material: PBMCs or T cells enriched from blood (not recorded which). The receptor source for this set is a woman aged 55-70 years who had recovered from COVID-19.

In this sample, this clone turned up many times. The V and J genes are TRBV29-1 and TRBJ1-2; maybe TRBD1 (6 bases). The CDR3 totals 13 residues. Germline-derived CDR1 and CDR2 are SQVTM and ANQGSEA. Trimming stripped 5 bases from V and 6 bases from J, with 16 bases between. CDR3 region: CSVIAQGEDGYTF. In nucleotides, the CDR3 is TGCAGCGTTATAGCACAGGGAGAGGATGGCTACACCTTC.

This chain links TRBV4-1 with TRBJ1-5, with a possible D match to TRBD1 (5 bases). Deletions cut 0 bases from V and 1 base from J, with 13 bases between. The CDR3 has 17 residues. CDR1 is MGHRA, CDR2 YSYEKL, per germline. The CDR3 reads CASSQDRASASNQPQHF. The CDR3 nucleotides read TGCGCCAGCAGCCAAGACAGGGCCAGCGCCAGCAATCAGCCCCAGCATTTT.

V is TRBV3-1 (or the pseudogene TRBV3-2) and J is TRBJ1-2, with unresolved D. The germline V gene has CDR1 LGHDT and CDR2 YNNKEL (reference sequence). The V and J ends lost 1 base and 4 bases respectively, with 10 bases between them. This CDR3 is 14 amino acids long. The CDR3 region has the DNA TGTGCCAGCAGCCAAGTCCGGGGAACCTATGGCTACACCTTC. Its protein is CASSQVRGTYGYTF.

V usage is TRBV27 and J usage is TRBJ2-2, with D unresolved. The V end was cut by 4 bases, the J end by 2 bases, with 8 bases between. The CDR3 is made up of 14 amino acids. Germline values: CDR1 MNHEY, CDR2 SMNVEV (reference sequence). The CDR3 loop is CASSYYYNTGELFF. CDR3 sequence (DNA): TGTGCCAGCAGTTACTACTACAACACCGGGGAGCTGTTTTTT.

V gene TRBV7-6 combines with J gene TRBJ2-1, with 8 bases lining up with TRBD2. The V gene end was trimmed by 4 bases and the J gene end by 8 bases; junction bases not matched to a gene: 16. There are 17 residues in the CDR3. Germline lookup yields CDR1 SGHVS and CDR2 FNYEAQ. The CDR3 region has the DNA TGTGCCAGCAGCTCCACTTTAGCGGGGAGACGGTCGGATGAGCAGTTCTTC. Translation: CASSSTLAGRRSDEQFF.

This chain uses TRBV7-2 with TRBJ2-3; weak D call: TRBD1 (6 bases). In germline, CDR1 is SGHTA, CDR2 FQGNSA. The V end was cut by 3 bases, the J end by 6 bases, with 16 bases between. This CDR3 region has 15 residues. In DNA, the CDR3 is TGTGCCAGCAGCTTTGTGGGGGCCCCGAGGGATACGCAGTATTTT. It encodes CASSFVGAPRDTQYF.

The V and J genes are TRBV5-1 and TRBJ2-3, with 15 bases identical to TRBD2. With V trimmed by 4 bases and J by 9 bases, 12 bases remained unmatched. The germline gives CDR1 SGHRS, CDR2 YFSETQ. There are 17 residues in the CDR3. In DNA form, the CDR3 reads TGCGCCAGCAGCATTAAAGGACTAGCGGGGGGGCCCTCAACGCAGTATTTT. As protein: CASSIKGLAGGPSTQYF.

CDR3 sequence: CATRDRGQGEKLFF. The CDR3 DNA reads TGTGCCACACGGGACAGGGGGCAGGGTGAAAAACTGTTTTTT. J is TRBJ1-4 and V is TRBV28; 12 nucleotides match TRBD1. The CDR3 is made up of 14 amino acids. In germline, CDR1 is MDHEN, CDR2 SYDVKM. With 10 bases clipped from V and 7 bases from J, the junction kept 7 bases outside the gene matches.

The rearrangement uses TRBV23-1 and TRBJ2-3; 7 bases are shared with TRBD2. TRBV23-1 is an ORF, and what it does is uncertain. The V gene end was trimmed by 0 bases and the J gene end by 0 bases; junction bases not matched to a gene: 3. The CDR3 is 16 residues long. The CDR3 here is CASSQSREGSTDTQYF. DNA for the CDR3: TGCGCCAGCAGTCAATCGAGGGAGGGAAGCACAGATACGCAGTATTTT.

The chain links TRBV7-8 to TRBJ2-1; D may be TRBD2 (6 bases). The V end lost 3 bases, the J end lost 7 bases, and 28 bases lay between the germline ends. Per the germline V gene, CDR1 is SGHVS and CDR2 is FQNEAQ. CDR3 size: 19 residues. As DNA, the CDR3 is TGTGCCAGCAGCTTTACTAGCTTGAATCTAGCGCTCCGAACTAATGAGCAGTTCTTC. Translating it yields CASSFTSLNLALRTNEQFF.

The chain uses TRBV28 and TRBJ1-2, with D maybe TRBD1 (5 bases). The CDR3 runs to 14 residues. The germline V gene has CDR1 MDHEN and CDR2 SYDVKM. V was cut by 7 bases and J by 6 bases, with 18 bases left in between. The CDR3, as DNA: TGTGCCAGCACTTTCTCGGGGGACCGAGATGGCTACACCTTC. Protein: CASTFSGDRDGYTF.

This chain connects TRBV5-1 to TRBJ2-1; perhaps TRBD1 as D (6 bases). Germline CDR1 and CDR2: SGHRS and YFSETQ. Trimming took off 2 bases at V and 10 bases at J, with 13 bases between the two ends. This CDR3 is 13 amino acids long. Written as DNA, the CDR3 is TGCGCCAGCAGCTTTCCAGGGGACGTGGAGCAGTTCTTC. Amino acid sequence: CASSFPGDVEQFF.

The chain uses TRBV19 and TRBJ1-1; no clear D. This CDR3 is 14 amino acids long. CDR1 is LNHDA and CDR2 is SQIVND in the germline V gene (reference sequence). Trimming shortened V by 5 bases and J by 1 base, and 11 bases separated the two germline ends. The CDR3 nucleotides read TGTGCCAGTAGTTTCGTGGCTCGGAACACTGAAGCTTTCTTT. Protein: CASSFVARNTEAFF.